This TCR beta chain was identified during a study of CD8 T cells in Susac syndrome. Reverse transcription of about 0.5 to 1 ug RNA was carried out with random hexamers. Coverage of TCR beta CDR3 amplification by immunoSEQ multiplex PCR extended to 54 Vbeta and 13 Jbeta. One entry per CDR3 protein results from TCRdb running MiXCR on the immunoSEQ multiplex PCR reads. Of tens of thousands of distinct CDR3 sequences listed, just over 95% were seen once; the top ten hold 0.095% to 0.13%. The CDR3 length is 14 residues. V dropped 6 bases and J dropped 5 bases, with 18 bases sitting between them. Per germline, CDR1 SQVTM and CDR2 ANQGSEA. The multiple sclerosis control group was made up of treatment-naive patients with stable or active relapsing-remitting disease. Negative isolation yielded the CD8+ and CD4+ T cells, while FACS enriched the TEMRA cells.

This receptor was identified in a human donor with multiple sclerosis. The chain uses TRBV29-1 and TRBJ2-3; D perhaps matches TRBD2 (6 bases). Sequences were obtained from CD4+ T cells from PBMCs. CDR3 nucleotide sequence: TGCAGCGTAGGGACGGATGGGCGGGAAGATACGCAGTATTTT. This translates into CSVGTDGREDTQYF.